This is a list of T cell receptor beta chains from one sample in a study of T cells in Graves' hyperthyroidism and ophthalmopathy. TCRdb processed the multiplex PCR reads anew with MiXCR; each CDR3 protein has one entry. This sample has more than 500,000 distinct CDR3 sequences; roughly 50% occur once, and the top ten carry around a fifth. Source material: peripheral blood or thyroid tissue (not recorded which). All receptors derive from an adult woman with Graves' disease, either hyperthyroidism or ophthalmopathy (not recorded which). The CDR3 runs from the conserved cysteine through the conserved F or W. A D gene is named only where the DNA matches it firmly. Part of the rows lack a size; the others show once, few, many or a class for expanded clones.

>TRBV20-1|NA|TRBJ1-1|12|once
TGCAGTGCTTTGGGGCAGAGCGAGGGAGCTTTCTTT
CSALGQSEGAFF
>TRBV10-3|TRBD1|TRBJ1-2|14|many
TGTGCCATCAGTACCGGGACAGGGGTAGATGGCTACACCTTC
CAISTGTGVDGYTF
>TRBV10-3|NA|TRBJ2-7|11|many
TGTGCCATCGGGACTTTGTACGAGCAGTACTTC
CAIGTLYEQYF
>TRBV7-9|NA|TRBJ1-3|17|once
TGTGCCAGCAACCAATCGGGGGGCGAAGCCTCTGGAAACACCATATATTTT
CASNQSGGEASGNTIYF
>TRBV6-1|NA|TRBJ1-2|15|many
TGTGCCAGCAGTGAAGGGACAGCCCTTGGATTGGGCTACACCTTC
CASSEGTALGLGYTF
>TRBV7-2|NA|TRBJ2-7|14|few
TGTGCCAGCAGCCTCCGGGACCACAGCTACGAGCAGTACTTC
CASSLRDHSYEQYF
>TRBV20-1|TRBD1|TRBJ2-3|14|few
TGCAGTGCTAGATCCCGGACAGGAGGCGATACGCAGTATTTT
CSARSRTGGDTQYF
>TRBV7-2|NA|TRBJ2-5|11|few
TGTGCCAGCAGCTTAGGCGGGGCCCAGTACTTC
CASSLGGAQYF
>TRBV6-6|TRBD1|TRBJ1-5|15|NA
TGTGCCAGCAGTTCGGGGACAGGGGGTCCTCAGCCCCAGCATTTT
CASSSGTGGPQPQHF
>TRBV20-1|NA|TRBJ1-1|10|many
TGCAGCCCTCGAGGAGGAGACGCTTTCTTT
CSPRGGDAFF
>TRBV5-1|NA|TRBJ2-2|13|NA
TGCGCCAGCAGCTTCACAGGGCGCGGGGAGCTGTTTTTT
CASSFTGRGELFF
>TRBV27|NA|TRBJ1-2|15|few
TGTGCCATCAGTCCCCAGGGTGGTACGGGAGCCCGCTACACCTTC
CAISPQGGTGARYTF
>TRBV10-3|NA|TRBJ1-6|15|few
TGTGCCATCAGTGAGCTCGGGCAGGGAAAATCACCCCTCCACTTT
CAISELGQGKSPLHF
>TRBV15|NA|TRBJ1-6|15|many
TGTGCCACAGCGGGGCACGGGATCGGCAATTCACCCCTCCACTTT
CATAGHGIGNSPLHF
>TRBV20-1|NA|TRBJ1-1|14|NA
TGCAGTGCTAGAGTCGGGGGGCCTGTCACTGAAGCTTTCTTT
CSARVGGPVTEAFF
>TRBV5-1|NA|TRBJ1-2|13|NA
TGCGCCAGCAGCCCAAGTGGGGTAGAGGGCTACACCTTC
CASSPSGVEGYTF
>TRBV7-9|TRBD2|TRBJ2-7|15|many
TGTGCCAGCAGCAAAACTAGCGGAGGGTACTACGAGCAGTACTTC
CASSKTSGGYYEQYF
>TRBV7-9|TRBD1|TRBJ1-4|15|NA
TGTGCCAGCAGTCCTGGGGACAGGGAAACTGAAAAACTGTCTTTT
CASSPGDRETEKLSF
>TRBV7-2|NA|TRBJ2-6|13|NA
TGTGCCAGCAGCCCGCCACACTCGAACACTGAAGCTTTC
CASSPPHSNTEAF
>TRBV5-1|NA|TRBJ1-2|10|few
TGTGCCAGCAGCATCCATGGCTACACCTTC
CASSIHGYTF
>TRBV3-1|NA|TRBJ1-5|16|few
TGTGCCAGCAGCCAAGATCGCCTGGGGGGCGGACAGCCCCAGCATTTT
CASSQDRLGGGQPQHF
>TRBV12-3/TRBV12-4|NA|TRBJ2-7|14|many
TGTGCCAGCAGTTTCCCCGGAGTGAGATACGAGCAGTACTTC
CASSFPGVRYEQYF